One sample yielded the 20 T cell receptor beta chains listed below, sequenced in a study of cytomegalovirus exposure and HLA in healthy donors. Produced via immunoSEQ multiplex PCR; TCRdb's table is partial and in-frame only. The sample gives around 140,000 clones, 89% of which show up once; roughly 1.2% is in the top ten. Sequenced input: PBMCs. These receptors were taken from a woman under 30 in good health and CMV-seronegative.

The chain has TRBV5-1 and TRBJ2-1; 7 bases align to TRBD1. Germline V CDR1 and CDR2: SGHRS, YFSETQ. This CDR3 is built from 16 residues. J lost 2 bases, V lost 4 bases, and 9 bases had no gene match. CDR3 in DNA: TGCGCCAGCAGCCCCCAAACAGGGGTTGCCTACAATGAGCAGTTCTTC. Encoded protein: CASSPQTGVAYNEQFF. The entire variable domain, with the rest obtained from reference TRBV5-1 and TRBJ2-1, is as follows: KAGVTQTPRYLIKTRGQQVTLSCSPISGHRSVSWYQQTPGQGLQFLFEYFSETQRNKGNFPGRFSGRQFSNSRSEMNVSTLELGDSALYLCASSPQTGVAYNEQFFGPGTRLTVL.

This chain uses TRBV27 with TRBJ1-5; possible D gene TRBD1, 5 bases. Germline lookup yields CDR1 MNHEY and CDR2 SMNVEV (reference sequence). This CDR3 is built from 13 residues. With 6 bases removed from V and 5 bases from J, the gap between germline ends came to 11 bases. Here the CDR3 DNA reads TGTGCCAGCAGCCGACAGCGAGATCAGCCCCAGCATTTT. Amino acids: CASSRQRDQPQHF.

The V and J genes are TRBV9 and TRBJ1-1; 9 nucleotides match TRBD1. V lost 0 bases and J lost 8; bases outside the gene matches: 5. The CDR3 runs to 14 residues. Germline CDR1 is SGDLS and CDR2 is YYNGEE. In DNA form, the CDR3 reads TGTGCCAGCAGCGTAGAGGGACAGGGCTCCGAAGCTTTCTTT. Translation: CASSVEGQGSEAFF.

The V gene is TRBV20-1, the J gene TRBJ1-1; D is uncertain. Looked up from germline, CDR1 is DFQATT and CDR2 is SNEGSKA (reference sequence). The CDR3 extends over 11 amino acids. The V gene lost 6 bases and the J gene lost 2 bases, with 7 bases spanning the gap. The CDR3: CSAIYNTEAFF. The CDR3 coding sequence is TGCAGTGCCATCTACAACACTGAAGCTTTCTTT.

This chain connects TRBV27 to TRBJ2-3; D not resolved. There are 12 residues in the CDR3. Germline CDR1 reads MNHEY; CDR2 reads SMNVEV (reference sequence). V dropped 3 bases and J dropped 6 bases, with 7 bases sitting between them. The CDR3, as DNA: TGTGCCAGCAGTTTTATCGGGGATACGCAGTATTTT. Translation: CASSFIGDTQYF.

CDR3 residues: CASSLEWRGAANYGYTF. The CDR3 nucleotides read TGTGCCAGCAGCTTAGAGTGGCGGGGGGCGGCGAACTATGGCTACACCTTC. V and J are TRBV7-9 and TRBJ1-2, with a tentative D call TRBD1 (6 bases). The CDR3 spans 17 residues. The V and J ends lost 1 base and 2 bases respectively, with 17 bases between them. Germline V gene sequence: CDR1 SEHNR, CDR2 FQNEAQ (reference sequence).

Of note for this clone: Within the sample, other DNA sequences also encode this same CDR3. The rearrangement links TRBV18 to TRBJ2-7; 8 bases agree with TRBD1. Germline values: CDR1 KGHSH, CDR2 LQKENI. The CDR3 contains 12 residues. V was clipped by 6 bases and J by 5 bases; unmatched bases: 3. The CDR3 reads CASSPDRDEQYF. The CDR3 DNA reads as TGTGCCAGCTCCCCGGACAGGGACGAGCAGTACTTC.

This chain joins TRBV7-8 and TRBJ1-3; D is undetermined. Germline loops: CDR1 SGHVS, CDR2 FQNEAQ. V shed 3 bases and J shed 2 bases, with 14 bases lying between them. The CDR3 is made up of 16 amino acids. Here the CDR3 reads CASSFQVLLAGNTIYF. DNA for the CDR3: TGTGCCAGCAGCTTCCAGGTTCTTTTGGCTGGAAACACCATATATTTT.

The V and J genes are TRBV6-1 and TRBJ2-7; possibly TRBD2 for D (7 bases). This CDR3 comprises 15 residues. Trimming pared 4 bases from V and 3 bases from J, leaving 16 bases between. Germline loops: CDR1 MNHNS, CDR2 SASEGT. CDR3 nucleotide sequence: TGTGCCAGCAGTGTCTTTGGGGGGGCGAACTACGAGCAGTACTTC. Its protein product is CASSVFGGANYEQYF.

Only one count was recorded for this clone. In DNA form, the CDR3 reads TGCGCCAGCAGCCAAGTGACGGGGTCAGGAAACACCATATATTTT. This encodes CASSQVTGSGNTIYF. V and J are TRBV4-1 and TRBJ1-3, with D hard to call. V shed 1 base and J shed 4 bases, with 11 bases lying between them. This CDR3 has 15 residues. Germline CDR1 MGHRA, CDR2 YSYEKL.

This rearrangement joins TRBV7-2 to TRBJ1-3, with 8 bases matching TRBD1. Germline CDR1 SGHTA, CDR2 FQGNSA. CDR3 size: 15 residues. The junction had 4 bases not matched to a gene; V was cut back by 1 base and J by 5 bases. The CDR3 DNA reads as TGTGCCAGCAGCTTAGTACAGGGGGGGAGAAACACCATATATTTT. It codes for CASSLVQGGRNTIYF.

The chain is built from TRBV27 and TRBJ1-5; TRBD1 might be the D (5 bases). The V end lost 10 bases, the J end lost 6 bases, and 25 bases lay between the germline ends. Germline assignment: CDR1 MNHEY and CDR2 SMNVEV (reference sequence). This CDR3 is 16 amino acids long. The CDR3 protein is CAIQTGSRGIGQPQHF. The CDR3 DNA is TGTGCCATCCAAACCGGATCCCGGGGGATAGGTCAGCCCCAGCATTTT.

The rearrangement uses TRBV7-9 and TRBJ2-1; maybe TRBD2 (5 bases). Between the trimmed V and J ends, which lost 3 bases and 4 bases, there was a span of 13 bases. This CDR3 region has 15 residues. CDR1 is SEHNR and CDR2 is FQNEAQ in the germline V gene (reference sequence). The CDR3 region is CASSLYGETYNEQFF. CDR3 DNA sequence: TGTGCCAGCAGCTTGTACGGGGAGACATACAATGAGCAGTTCTTC. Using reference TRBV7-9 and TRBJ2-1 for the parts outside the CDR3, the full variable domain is DTGVSQNPRHKITKRGQNVTFRCDPISEHNRLYWYRQTLGQGPEFLTYFQNEAQLEKSRLLSDRFSAERPKGSFSTLEIQRTEQGDSAMYLCASSLYGETYNEQFFGPGTRLTVL.

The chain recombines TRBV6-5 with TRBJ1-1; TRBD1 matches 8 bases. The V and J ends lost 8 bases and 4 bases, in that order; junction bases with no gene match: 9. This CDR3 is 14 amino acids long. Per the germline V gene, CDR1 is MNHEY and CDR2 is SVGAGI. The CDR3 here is CASGGSTGGTEAFF. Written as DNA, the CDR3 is TGTGCCAGCGGAGGCTCTACAGGGGGCACTGAAGCTTTCTTT.

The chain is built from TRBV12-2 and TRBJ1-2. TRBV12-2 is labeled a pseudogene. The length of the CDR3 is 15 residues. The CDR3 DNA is TGTGCAAGTCGCTTACTCGGGGGGCAGGACTATGGCTACACCTTC. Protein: CASRLLGGQDYGYTF.

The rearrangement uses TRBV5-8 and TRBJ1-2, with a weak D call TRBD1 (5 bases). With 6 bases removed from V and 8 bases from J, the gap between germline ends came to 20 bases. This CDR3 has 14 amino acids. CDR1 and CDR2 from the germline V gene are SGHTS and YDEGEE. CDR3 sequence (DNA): TGTGCCAGCACCAGGGTTGACGGAAGGGAAGGCTACACCTTC. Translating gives CASTRVDGREGYTF.

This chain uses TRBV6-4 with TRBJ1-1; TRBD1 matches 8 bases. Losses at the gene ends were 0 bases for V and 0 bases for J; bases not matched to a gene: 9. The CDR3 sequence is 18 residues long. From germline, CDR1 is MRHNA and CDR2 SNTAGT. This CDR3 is CASSDSGDRKLMNTEAFF. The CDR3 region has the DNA TGTGCCAGCAGTGACTCGGGGGACAGGAAACTCATGAACACTGAAGCTTTCTTT.

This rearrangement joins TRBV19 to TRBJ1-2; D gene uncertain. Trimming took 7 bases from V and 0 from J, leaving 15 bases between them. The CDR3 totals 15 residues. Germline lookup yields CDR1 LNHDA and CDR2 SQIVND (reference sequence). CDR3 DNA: TGTGCCAGTAATCCACGCGGCGGAGCTAACTATGGCTACACCTTC. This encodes CASNPRGGANYGYTF.

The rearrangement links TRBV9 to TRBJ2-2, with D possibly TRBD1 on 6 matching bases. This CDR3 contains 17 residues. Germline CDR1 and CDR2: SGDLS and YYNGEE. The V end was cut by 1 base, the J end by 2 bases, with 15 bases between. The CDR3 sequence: CASSVFSGASNTGELFF. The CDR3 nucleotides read TGTGCCAGCAGCGTATTTTCAGGGGCCTCCAACACCGGGGAGCTGTTTTTT. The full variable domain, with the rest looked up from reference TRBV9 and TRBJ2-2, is DSGVTQTPKHLITATGQRVTLRCSPRSGDLSVYWYQQSLDQGLQFLIQYYNGEERAKGNILERFSAQQFPDLHSELNLSSLELGDSALYFCASSVFSGASNTGELFFGEGSRLTVL.

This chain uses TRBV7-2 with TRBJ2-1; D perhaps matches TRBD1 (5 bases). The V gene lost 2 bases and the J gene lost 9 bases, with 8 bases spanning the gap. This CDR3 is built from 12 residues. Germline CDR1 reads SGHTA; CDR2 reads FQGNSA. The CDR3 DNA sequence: TGTGCCAGCAGCTTACAGGGTTCTGAGCAGTTCTTC. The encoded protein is CASSLQGSEQFF.